One sample yielded the 15 T cell receptor beta chains listed below, sequenced in a study of blood T cell repertoires in COVID-19. Measured with immunoSEQ multiplex PCR; TCRdb has only the in-frame clones, and not every one. Found here are 35,000 to 50,000 clones, approximately 88% of them singletons; the top ten hold over 3.5%. Sequenced sample: peripheral blood. The receptors stem from a human donor in a cohort sampled during active COVID-19.

The V and J genes are TRBV7-2 and TRBJ1-2, with 9 bases lining up with TRBD1. CDR1 is SGHTA, CDR2 FQGNSA, per germline. V lost 5 bases and J lost 6; bases outside the gene matches: 7. This CDR3 has 14 amino acids. CDR3 coding DNA: TGTGCCAGCAGCCATACCGGGACAGGGAATGGCTACACCTTC. Translation gives CASSHTGTGNGYTF.

J is TRBJ2-1 and V is TRBV18; 7 bases match TRBD2. Germline V gives CDR1 KGHSH, CDR2 LQKENI. The V segment lost 1 base and the J segment 4 bases; nucleotides outside the gene matches: 4. CDR3 length: 15 amino acids. The CDR3 region is CASSPRQGGYNEQFF. Written as DNA, the CDR3 is TGTGCCAGCTCACCACGGCAGGGAGGGTACAATGAGCAGTTCTTC.

The rearrangement joins TRBV7-9 to TRBJ1-4; 7 nucleotides align to TRBD1. Per germline, CDR1 SEHNR and CDR2 FQNEAQ (reference sequence). J was trimmed by 7 bases and V by 4 bases; bases with no gene match: 6. The CDR3 loop spans 14 amino acids. Here the CDR3 reads CASSSTGAAEKLFF. CDR3 DNA sequence: TGTGCCAGCAGCTCTACAGGGGCGGCTGAAAAACTGTTTTTT.

The chain links TRBV7-9 to TRBJ1-6, with D possibly being TRBD1 (6 bases). The CDR3 totals 15 residues. The germline V and J ends were trimmed by 3 bases and 7 bases, with 13 bases remaining between them. Germline V lookup: CDR1 SEHNR, CDR2 FQNEAQ (reference sequence). This CDR3 reads CASSLVGQPNSPLHF. DNA of the CDR3: TGTGCCAGCAGCTTGGTTGGACAGCCGAATTCACCCCTCCACTTT.

In its sample, this clone was seen a few times. This chain's CDR3 is CASSHDRGSVDYGYTF. CDR3 bases: TGCGCCAGCAGCCACGACAGGGGGTCGGTGGACTATGGCTACACCTTC. This chain joins TRBV4-3 and TRBJ1-2; 9 bases are shared with TRBD1. The J segment lost 3 bases and the V segment lost 3 bases, leaving 8 bases of the junction unmatched. The CDR3 extends over 16 amino acids. Looked up from germline, CDR1 is LGHNA and CDR2 is YSLEER.

This rearrangement joins TRBV7-3 to TRBJ2-5; 7 bases are shared with TRBD2. The junction had 1 base not matched to a gene; V was cut back by 1 base and J by 5 bases. The CDR3 runs to 13 residues. Germline V gives CDR1 SGHTA, CDR2 FQGTGA. DNA of the CDR3: TGTGCCAGCAGCTTAAACGGGAGGGAGACCCAGTACTTC. Encoded protein: CASSLNGRETQYF.

This sequence joins TRBV7-2 and TRBJ2-1; 8 positions agree with TRBD2. Trimming cost V 4 bases and J 4 bases; bases outside gene matches: 6. Germline CDR1 SGHTA, CDR2 FQGNSA. CDR3 size: 15 residues. The CDR3 bases are TGTGCCAGCAGCTCAATAGCGGGAAGTTACAATGAGCAGTTCTTC. Its protein product is CASSSIAGSYNEQFF.

The chain recombines TRBV18 with TRBJ1-1; TRBD1 might be the D (5 bases). Germline CDR1 is KGHSH and CDR2 is LQKENI. V was cut by 2 bases and J by 8 bases, with 9 bases left in between. CDR3 length: 12 residues. The CDR3 region is CASSPGQGEAFF. The CDR3 nucleotides are TGTGCCAGCTCACCAGGGCAGGGAGAAGCTTTCTTT.

V is TRBV30 and J is TRBJ2-7; 11 nucleotides align to TRBD2. The junction had 10 bases not matched to a gene; V was cut back by 0 bases and J by 6 bases. The CDR3 sequence is 16 residues long. Germline CDR1 GTSNPN, CDR2 SVGIG (reference sequence). The CDR3, as DNA: TGTGCCTGGAGTGTATCTAAGGGACTAGCGGACACCGAGCAGTACTTC. Translating gives CAWSVSKGLADTEQYF. Filled out from reference TRBV30 and TRBJ2-7, the complete variable domain reads SQTIHQWPATLVQPVGSPLSLECTVEGTSNPNLYWYRQAAGRGLQLLFYSVGIGQISSEVPQNLSASRPQDRQFILSSKKLLLSDSGFYLCAWSVSKGLADTEQYFGPGTRLTVT.

This chain uses TRBV6-5 with TRBJ1-4; 12 bases are shared with TRBD1. The V and J ends lost 7 bases and 6 bases, in that order; junction bases with no gene match: 6. Germline lookup yields CDR1 MNHEY and CDR2 SVGAGI. This CDR3 spans 15 amino acids. The CDR3: CASTEGTGGYEKLFF. DNA of the CDR3: TGTGCCAGCACCGAGGGGACAGGGGGCTATGAAAAACTGTTTTTT.

The V and J genes are TRBV28 and TRBJ1-4, with D possibly being TRBD1 (6 bases). Between the trimmed V and J ends, which lost 7 bases and 8 bases, there was a span of 14 bases. The CDR3 runs 13 residues. Germline CDR1 and CDR2: MDHEN and SYDVKM. The chain's CDR3 is CASTRTVREKLFF. CDR3 DNA sequence: TGTGCCAGCACCCGGACAGTGAGGGAAAAACTGTTTTTT. Complete variable domain (other parts from reference TRBV28 and TRBJ1-4): DVKVTQSSRYLVKRTGEKVFLECVQDMDHENMFWYRQDPGLGLRLIYFSYDVKMKEKGDIPEGYSVSREKKERFSLILESASTNQTSMYLCASTRTVREKLFFGSGTQLSVL.

The J gene is TRBJ1-5, the V gene TRBV5-6; D is uncertain. CDR1 and CDR2 (germline): SGHDT, YYEEEE. The V end lost 2 bases, the J end lost 2 bases, and 11 bases lay between the germline ends. CDR3 size: 15 residues. The DNA for the CDR3 is TGTGCCAGCAGCTTATCAATCGGGGGCAATCAGCCCCAGCATTTT. The encoded protein is CASSLSIGGNQPQHF.

This clone was recorded once. Other DNA variants within this sample encode the same CDR3. The J gene is TRBJ2-5, the V gene TRBV6-2 or TRBV6-3; no clear D gene. CDR3 size: 11 residues. Germline CDR1 MNHEY, CDR2 SVGEGT. V dropped 3 bases and J dropped 5 bases, with 4 bases sitting between them. Here the CDR3 DNA reads TGTGCCAGCAGTTATCCTGAGACCCAGTACTTC. Protein sequence: CASSYPETQYF.

The CDR3 loop is CASSLAGANSPLHF. DNA of the CDR3: TGTGCCAGCAGCTTGGCAGGGGCTAATTCACCCCTCCACTTT. The chain employs TRBV5-8 and TRBJ1-6; tentatively, D is TRBD1 (6 bases). Germline V CDR1 and CDR2: SGHTS, YDEGEE. There are 14 residues in the CDR3. Trimming took 0 bases from V and 6 from J, leaving 7 bases between them.

The chain carries TRBV28 and TRBJ2-3, with 7 bases identical to TRBD1. CDR3 size: 17 residues. Germline CDR1 MDHEN, CDR2 SYDVKM. Trimming at V came to 1 base and at J to 2 bases, leaving 9 bases not matched to a gene. The CDR3 here is CASSLSGQGEFTDTQYF. In DNA form, the CDR3 reads TGTGCCAGCAGTTTATCCGGGCAGGGGGAATTCACAGATACGCAGTATTTT.